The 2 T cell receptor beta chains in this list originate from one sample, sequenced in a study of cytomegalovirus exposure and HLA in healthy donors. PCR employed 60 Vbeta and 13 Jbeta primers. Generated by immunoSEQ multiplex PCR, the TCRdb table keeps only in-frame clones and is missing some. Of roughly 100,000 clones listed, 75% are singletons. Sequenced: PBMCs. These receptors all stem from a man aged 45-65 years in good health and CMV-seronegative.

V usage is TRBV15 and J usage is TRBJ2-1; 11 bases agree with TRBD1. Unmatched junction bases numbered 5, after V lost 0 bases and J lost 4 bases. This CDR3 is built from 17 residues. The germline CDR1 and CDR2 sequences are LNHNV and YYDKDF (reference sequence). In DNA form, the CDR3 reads TGTGCCACCAGCAGAGATAGGACAGGGGGCTGGTACAATGAGCAGTTCTTC. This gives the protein CATSRDRTGGWYNEQFF.

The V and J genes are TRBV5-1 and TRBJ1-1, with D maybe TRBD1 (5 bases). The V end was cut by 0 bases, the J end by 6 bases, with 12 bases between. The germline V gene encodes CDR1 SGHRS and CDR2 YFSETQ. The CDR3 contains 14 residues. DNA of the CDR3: TGCGCCAGCAGCTTGGCGAAAGGGGTCCCTGAAGCTTTCTTT. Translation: CASSLAKGVPEAFF.